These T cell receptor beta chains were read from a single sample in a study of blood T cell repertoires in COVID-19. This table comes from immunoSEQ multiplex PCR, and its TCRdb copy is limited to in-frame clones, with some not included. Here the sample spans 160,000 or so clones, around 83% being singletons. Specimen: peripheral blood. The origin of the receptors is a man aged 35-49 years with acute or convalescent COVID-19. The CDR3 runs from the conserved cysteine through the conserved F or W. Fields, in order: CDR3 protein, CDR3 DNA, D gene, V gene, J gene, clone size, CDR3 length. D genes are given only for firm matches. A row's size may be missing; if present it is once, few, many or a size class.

CSVEPQDRTSTDTQYF	TGCAGCGTTGAACCGCAGGACAGAACTAGCACAGATACGCAGTATTTT	-	TRBV29-1	TRBJ2-3	-	16
CASSATSPLHNEQFF	TGTGCCAGCAGCGCGACTAGCCCATTACACAATGAGCAGTTCTTC	TRBD2	TRBV2	TRBJ2-1	-	15
CAISSAEIYEQYF	TGTGCCATTTCTAGCGCGGAAATATACGAGCAGTACTTC	-	TRBV10-3	TRBJ2-7	-	13
CASSPPGGNQPQHF	TGTGCCAGCAGCCCTCCAGGGGGCAATCAGCCCCAGCATTTT	-	TRBV7-9	TRBJ1-5	-	14
CASSDDSLGGYTF	TGTGCCAGCAGTGATGACTCGCTTGGGGGCTACACCTTC	-	TRBV6-1	TRBJ1-2	-	13
CATEAQGGGTEAFF	TGTGCCACCGAAGCCCAGGGGGGCGGCACTGAAGCTTTCTTT	TRBD1	TRBV6-5	TRBJ1-1	-	14
CASSFWRGGDTQYF	TGTGCCAGCAGCTTCTGGCGCGGCGGGGATACGCAGTATTTT	-	TRBV7-2	TRBJ2-3	-	14
CAISAGVGTGELFF	TGTGCCATCAGTGCGGGGGTCGGGACCGGGGAGCTGTTTTTT	-	TRBV10-3	TRBJ2-2	-	14
CASSSRGTDTQYF	TGTGCCAGCAGCTCCAGGGGAACAGATACGCAGTATTTT	-	TRBV3-1/TRBV3-2	TRBJ2-3	-	13
CASAKSGTRGEKLFF	TGTGCCAGCGCCAAGAGTGGGACAAGGGGTGAAAAACTGTTTTTT	-	TRBV25-1	TRBJ1-4	-	15
CASSPRATRSEQPQHF	TGTGCCAGCAGCCCCAGGGCGACCCGGTCGGAACAGCCCCAGCATTTT	-	TRBV16	TRBJ1-5	-	16
CASSFRGSSANYGYTF	TGTGCCAGCAGCTTCAGGGGGTCATCAGCTAACTATGGCTACACCTTC	TRBD1	TRBV11-2	TRBJ1-2	-	16
CSASVSSYNSPLHF	TGCAGTGCTAGTGTGAGCTCCTATAATTCACCCCTCCACTTT	-	TRBV20-1	TRBJ1-6	few	14
CASSWTLLYGYTF	TGTGCCAGCAGTTGGACTCTTCTCTATGGCTACACCTTC	-	TRBV12-3/TRBV12-4	TRBJ1-2	-	13
CASSLEGMVTEAFF	TGCGCCAGCAGCTTGGAGGGGATGGTCACTGAAGCTTTCTTT	-	TRBV5-1	TRBJ1-1	-	14
CASSVVGGIYNEQFF	TGTGCCAGCAGCGTAGTAGGGGGTATCTACAATGAGCAGTTCTTC	-	TRBV9	TRBJ2-1	-	15
CASAAGPTNSYNEQFF	TGTGCCAGCGCCGCGGGGCCGACTAACTCCTACAATGAGCAGTTCTTC	-	TRBV9	TRBJ2-1	once	16
CASSQRAVTGPYNEQFF	TGTGCCAGCAGCCAACGCGCAGTGACAGGTCCGTACAATGAGCAGTTCTTC	-	TRBV11-3	TRBJ2-1	once	17
CASSEDRQPNSPLHF	TGTGCCAGCAGTGAGGACAGGCAACCTAATTCACCCCTCCACTTT	TRBD1	TRBV2	TRBJ1-6	-	15
CASSLAEGGELFF	TGTGCCAGCAGCTTAGCGGAGGGCGGGGAGCTGTTTTTT	-	TRBV7-6	TRBJ2-2	-	13
CAISELTEAFF	TGTGCCATCAGTGAGCTCACTGAAGCTTTCTTT	-	TRBV10-3	TRBJ1-1	-	11
CASSLASGEDTQYF	TGTGCCAGCAGCTTAGCCAGCGGGGAAGACACGCAGTATTTT	TRBD2	TRBV7-7	TRBJ2-3	once	14
CASSPEGLAIEQYF	TGTGCCAGCAGCCCGGAGGGGCTAGCTATCGAGCAGTACTTC	-	TRBV11-2	TRBJ2-7	once	14
CASSPWDRGGEQYF	TGCGCCAGCAGCCCGTGGGACAGGGGAGGCGAGCAGTACTTC	TRBD1	TRBV5-1	TRBJ2-7	-	14
CATTNRNTEAFF	TGTGCCACCACCAACAGGAACACTGAAGCTTTCTTT	-	TRBV3-1/TRBV3-2	TRBJ1-1	-	12
CASSFLGVSTDTQYF	TGTGCCAGCAGTTTCCTCGGGGTATCCACAGATACGCAGTATTTT	-	TRBV27	TRBJ2-3	few	15
CASSRTGGIEKLFF	TGCGCCAGCAGTCGGACAGGGGGCATTGAAAAACTGTTTTTT	TRBD1	TRBV4-1	TRBJ1-4	few	14
CASRGTFEAQYF	TGTGCCAGCAGAGGGACTTTCGAAGCCCAGTACTTC	-	TRBV28	TRBJ2-5	-	12
CASSLVGGPYEQYF	TGCGCCAGCAGCTTAGTAGGGGGCCCCTACGAGCAGTACTTC	TRBD1	TRBV5-1	TRBJ2-7	-	14
CASSPGTGRPGELFF	TGTGCTAGCAGCCCTGGGACAGGCCGACCCGGGGAGCTGTTTTTT	TRBD1	TRBV7-7	TRBJ2-2	-	15
CASSITGTGGEKLFF	TGTGCCAGTAGTATAACCGGGACAGGGGGCGAAAAACTGTTTTTT	TRBD1	TRBV19	TRBJ1-4	-	15
CASSDARAQGRQFF	TGTGCCAGCAGTGACGCCCGGGCTCAGGGGAGGCAGTTCTTC	-	TRBV27	TRBJ2-1	-	14
CASSLSKGWNQPQHF	TGTGCCAGCAGCTTAAGTAAGGGGTGGAATCAGCCCCAGCATTTT	-	TRBV7-8	TRBJ1-5	-	15
CATHDRDYQPQHF	TGTGCCACCCACGACAGGGATTATCAGCCCCAGCATTTT	TRBD1	TRBV6-5	TRBJ1-5	once	13
CASSLLAGTYNEQFF	TGCGCCAGCAGCTTACTAGCGGGGACCTACAATGAGCAGTTCTTC	TRBD2	TRBV5-1	TRBJ2-1	-	15
CASSQRDRGPEKLFF	TGTGCCAGCAGCCAAAGGGACAGGGGGCCTGAAAAACTGTTTTTT	TRBD1	TRBV3-1/TRBV3-2	TRBJ1-4	few	15
CASRPTGGSDTQYF	TGTGCCAGCAGGCCCACAGGGGGCTCCGATACGCAGTATTTT	TRBD1	TRBV5-4	TRBJ2-3	-	14
CASSPGVAAGGGETQYF	TGTGCCAGCAGCCCCGGGGTAGCGGCGGGGGGCGGAGAGACCCAGTACTTC	TRBD2	TRBV3-1/TRBV3-2	TRBJ2-5	-	17
CASSYGRRVGKGTEAFF	TGTGCCAGCAGTTACGGACGGAGGGTGGGCAAAGGCACTGAAGCTTTCTTT	-	TRBV6-2/TRBV6-3	TRBJ1-1	-	17
CASSQAGGGSTGELFF	TGTGCCAGCAGCCAAGCCGGCGGGGGATCCACCGGGGAGCTGTTTTTT	TRBD2	TRBV3-1/TRBV3-2	TRBJ2-2	-	16
CATSGGGKETQYF	TGTGCCACCAGTGGTGGGGGGAAAGAGACCCAGTACTTC	-	TRBV24-1	TRBJ2-5	once	13
CASSLAGLKEETQYF	TGTGCCAGCAGCTTGGCGGGACTGAAGGAAGAGACCCAGTACTTC	-	TRBV5-6	TRBJ2-5	once	15
CASSIYDRVASPLHF	TGTGCCAGTAGTATCTACGACAGGGTAGCTTCACCCCTCCACTTT	TRBD1	TRBV19	TRBJ1-6	-	15
CASSLGDSFNYGYTF	TGTGCCAGCAGCTTAGGAGACAGTTTTAACTATGGCTACACCTTC	-	TRBV7-9	TRBJ1-2	many	15
CASSIEPSVNEQFF	TGTGCCAGTAGTATAGAGCCTAGCGTCAATGAGCAGTTCTTC	-	TRBV19	TRBJ2-1	once	14
CASSPRTGTGHNEQFF	TGTGCCAGCTCCCCGAGGACTGGGACAGGGCACAATGAGCAGTTCTTC	TRBD1	TRBV18	TRBJ2-1	-	16
CASIRDSKYEQYF	TGTGCCAGCATACGGGACAGTAAATACGAGCAGTACTTC	TRBD1	TRBV6-5	TRBJ2-7	-	13
CASSLSGGSNQPQHF	TGCGCCAGCAGCTTATCAGGGGGATCCAATCAGCCCCAGCATTTT	TRBD1	TRBV5-1	TRBJ1-5	-	15
CASSLAGGRETQYF	TGTGCCAGCAGCTTAGCGGGGGGCCGAGAGACCCAGTACTTC	-	TRBV13	TRBJ2-5	-	14
CASSPGLEETQYF	TGTGCCAGCTCGCCGGGACTAGAAGAGACCCAGTACTTC	TRBD2	TRBV18	TRBJ2-5	-	13
CASRMDTPAAQHF	TGTGCCAGCAGAATGGACACTCCCGCGGCCCAGCATTTT	-	TRBV28	TRBJ1-5	-	13
CASSQGHTQETQYF	TGCGCCAGCAGCCAGGGACACACCCAAGAGACCCAGTACTTC	-	TRBV5-1	TRBJ2-5	-	14
CASSQGRGSAAADTQYF	TGCGCCAGCAGCCAAGGGAGGGGATCAGCAGCAGCGGATACGCAGTATTTT	-	TRBV4-3	TRBJ2-3	-	17
CATSDQDRPYRTDTQYF	TGTGCCACCAGTGATCAGGACAGGCCCTACCGCACAGATACGCAGTATTTT	TRBD1	TRBV24-1	TRBJ2-3	-	17
CASRKQGLDGYTF	TGTGCCAGCAGAAAACAGGGGCTCGATGGCTACACCTTC	TRBD1	TRBV5-4	TRBJ1-2	-	13
CASSTTGTGTYEQYF	TGTGCCAGCAGCACAACCGGGACAGGAACCTACGAGCAGTACTTC	TRBD1	TRBV11-2	TRBJ2-7	few	15
CASSLGGTGEAFF	TGTGCCAGCAGCCTAGGAGGGACAGGTGAAGCTTTCTTT	TRBD1	TRBV7-2	TRBJ1-1	-	13
CASSHIDEQYF	TGTGCCAGCAGCCACATCGACGAGCAGTACTTC	-	TRBV7-9	TRBJ2-7	-	11
CASSYSSHQADSPLHF	TGTGCCAGCAGTTACTCGAGTCACCAGGCTGATTCACCCCTCCACTTT	-	TRBV6-5	TRBJ1-6	once	16